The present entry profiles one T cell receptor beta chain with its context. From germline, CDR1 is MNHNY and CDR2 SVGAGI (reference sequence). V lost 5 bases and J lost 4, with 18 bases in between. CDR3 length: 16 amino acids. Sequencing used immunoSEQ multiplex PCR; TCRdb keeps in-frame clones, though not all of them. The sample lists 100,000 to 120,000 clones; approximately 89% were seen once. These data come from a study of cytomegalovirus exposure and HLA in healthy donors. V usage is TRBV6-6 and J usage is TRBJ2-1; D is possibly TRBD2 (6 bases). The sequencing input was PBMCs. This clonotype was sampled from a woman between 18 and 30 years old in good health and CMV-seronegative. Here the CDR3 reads CASSPRDLASYNEQFF. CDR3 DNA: TGTGCCAGCAGTCCTCGGGACTTAGCTTCTTACAATGAGCAGTTCTTC.